The rows below give T cell receptor beta chains drawn from one sample of a study of cytomegalovirus exposure and HLA in healthy donors. The repertoire was sequenced with immunoSEQ multiplex PCR; TCRdb's copy has only in-frame clones and lacks some. The data hold more than 90,000 clones, with under 70% observed a single time. The sample consisted of PBMCs. These TCRs come from a man younger than 40 in good health and CMV-seropositive. The CDR3 runs from the conserved cysteine through the conserved F or W. D genes are given only for firm matches. The size entry is marked missing in some rows and otherwise reads once, few, many or a size class.

len: 15
d_gene: NA
j_gene: TRBJ1-2
abundance: NA
v_gene: TRBV19
CDR3nt: TGTGCCAGTAGTACCCTGATTCAGGGTCCGGATGGCTACACCTTC
CDR3aa: CASSTLIQGPDGYTF

len: 14
d_gene: NA
j_gene: TRBJ1-6
abundance: NA
v_gene: TRBV9
CDR3nt: TGTGCCAGCAGCGTAGAGGGGTGGGATTCACCCCTCCACTTT
CDR3aa: CASSVEGWDSPLHF

len: 16
d_gene: NA
j_gene: TRBJ1-1
abundance: few
v_gene: TRBV5-6
CDR3nt: TGTGCCAGCAGCCGATTGGGTACAGGGCAGGAGACTGAAGCTTTCTTT
CDR3aa: CASSRLGTGQETEAFF

len: 15
d_gene: TRBD1
j_gene: TRBJ1-4
abundance: NA
v_gene: TRBV5-4
CDR3nt: TGTGCCAGCAGCTGGGGACAGGAAACTAATGAAAAACTGTTTTTT
CDR3aa: CASSWGQETNEKLFF

len: 15
d_gene: NA
j_gene: TRBJ1-2
abundance: NA
v_gene: TRBV5-1
CDR3nt: TGCGCCAGCAGCTTGACAGGAGATTCTAACTATGGCTACACCTTC
CDR3aa: CASSLTGDSNYGYTF

len: 17
d_gene: TRBD2
j_gene: TRBJ2-3
abundance: few
v_gene: TRBV9
CDR3nt: TGTGCCAGCAGTACCACCAAGCGGGACCCCCTCACAGATACGCAGTATTTT
CDR3aa: CASSTTKRDPLTDTQYF

len: 13
d_gene: NA
j_gene: TRBJ2-7
abundance: NA
v_gene: TRBV6-5
CDR3nt: TGTGCCAGCGGAGAACAGGGACGGGAATGGCAGTACTTC
CDR3aa: CASGEQGREWQYF

len: 18
d_gene: TRBD2
j_gene: TRBJ2-5
abundance: NA
v_gene: TRBV27
CDR3nt: TGTGCCAGCAGTTTATTTTCTATGAGCGGGAGGGCCCGGGAGACCCAGTACTTC
CDR3aa: CASSLFSMSGRARETQYF

len: 16
d_gene: TRBD2
j_gene: TRBJ2-1
abundance: NA
v_gene: TRBV7-7
CDR3nt: TGTGCTAGCAGCTTCAAAATATCTAGCGGGAGGGATGAGCAGTTCTTC
CDR3aa: CASSFKISSGRDEQFF

len: 19
d_gene: TRBD1
j_gene: TRBJ1-1
abundance: few
v_gene: TRBV27
CDR3nt: TGTGCCAGCAGACCTCCCGAAGGGGGCTTCGGGGGAGTGAACACTGAAGCTTTCTTT
CDR3aa: CASRPPEGGFGGVNTEAFF

len: 16
d_gene: TRBD2
j_gene: TRBJ2-5
abundance: NA
v_gene: TRBV6-5
CDR3nt: TGTGCCAGCAGTTATCAGATTAGCGGGGTAGGAGAGACCCAGTACTTC
CDR3aa: CASSYQISGVGETQYF

len: 14
d_gene: TRBD1
j_gene: TRBJ1-2
abundance: NA
v_gene: TRBV4-1
CDR3nt: TGCGCCACCACAAGAGGGGGCGCCAACTATGGCTACACCTTC
CDR3aa: CATTRGGANYGYTF

len: 14
d_gene: NA
j_gene: TRBJ1-2
abundance: NA
v_gene: TRBV5-1
CDR3nt: TGCGCCAGCAAAAATCGGGAAGCGGGCTATGGCTACACCTTC
CDR3aa: CASKNREAGYGYTF

len: 13
d_gene: TRBD1
j_gene: TRBJ1-2
abundance: NA
v_gene: TRBV6-5
CDR3nt: TGTGCCACCACAGGGGGCAGTGGAAATGGCTACACCTTC
CDR3aa: CATTGGSGNGYTF

len: 18
d_gene: TRBD1
j_gene: TRBJ1-2
abundance: few
v_gene: TRBV9
CDR3nt: TGTGCCAGCAGCGTGGCCGCGGGACAGGGGGCGCTTAACTATGGCTACACCTTC
CDR3aa: CASSVAAGQGALNYGYTF

len: 16
d_gene: NA
j_gene: TRBJ1-3
abundance: NA
v_gene: TRBV5-6
CDR3nt: NA
CDR3aa: CASSLFFGSSGNTIYF

len: 18
d_gene: TRBD2
j_gene: TRBJ2-2
abundance: NA
v_gene: TRBV27
CDR3nt: TGTGCCAGCAGTTCCCCTAGCGGGAGGGTCTCGAACACCGGGGAGCTGTTTTTT
CDR3aa: CASSSPSGRVSNTGELFF

len: 19
d_gene: TRBD1
j_gene: TRBJ2-2
abundance: NA
v_gene: TRBV27
CDR3nt: TGTGCCAGCAGTTCGAGGCGGGCGGCCGGGACAGGGGTCACCGGGGAGCTGTTTTTT
CDR3aa: CASSSRRAAGTGVTGELFF

len: 14
d_gene: NA
j_gene: TRBJ1-2
abundance: NA
v_gene: TRBV16
CDR3nt: TGTGCCAGCAGTCCACGAGGAGGGTTTGGTGGCTACACCTTC
CDR3aa: CASSPRGGFGGYTF

len: 15
d_gene: TRBD1
j_gene: TRBJ1-2
abundance: few
v_gene: TRBV7-6
CDR3nt: TGTGCCAGCAGCTTAGCTGGGCCCAGGGGGGATGGCTACACCTTC
CDR3aa: CASSLAGPRGDGYTF

len: 17
d_gene: TRBD2
j_gene: TRBJ2-2
abundance: NA
v_gene: TRBV7-2
CDR3nt: TGTGCCAGCAGCTGGACTAGCGGGGGGAGCTACACCGGGGAGCTGTTTTTT
CDR3aa: CASSWTSGGSYTGELFF

len: 14
d_gene: TRBD1
j_gene: TRBJ1-2
abundance: few
v_gene: TRBV19
CDR3nt: TGTGCCAGTAGTATAGAAAACAGGGGGCATGGCTACACCTTC
CDR3aa: CASSIENRGHGYTF

len: 14
d_gene: NA
j_gene: TRBJ2-5
abundance: NA
v_gene: TRBV28
CDR3nt: TGTGCCAGCAGTTTATCGGACTTTCAAGAGACCCAGTACTTC
CDR3aa: CASSLSDFQETQYF

len: 15
d_gene: TRBD1
j_gene: TRBJ2-3
abundance: NA
v_gene: TRBV5-1
CDR3nt: TGCGCCAGCAGCTCCCGGACAGGGAGCACAGATACGCAGTATTTT
CDR3aa: CASSSRTGSTDTQYF

len: 15
d_gene: NA
j_gene: TRBJ2-3
abundance: NA
v_gene: TRBV5-1
CDR3nt: TGCGCCAGCAGCAATGGGGCGACAGTAACAGATACGCAGTATTTT
CDR3aa: CASSNGATVTDTQYF

len: 16
d_gene: NA
j_gene: TRBJ2-3
abundance: few
v_gene: TRBV28
CDR3nt: TGTGCCAGCAGTCTTGAGGGTGTGGTACTAGGAGATACGCAGTATTTT
CDR3aa: CASSLEGVVLGDTQYF